This T cell receptor beta chain appears in the sequencing data of a study of T cells in Graves' hyperthyroidism and ophthalmopathy. Findings and caveats of the study: Most thyroid clonotypes expanded above 0.001 appeared in blood too.

In germline, CDR1 is MDHEN, CDR2 SYDVKM. The ends lost 5 bases at V and 4 bases at J; junction bases unmatched: 6. This CDR3 is 14 amino acids long. This clonotype occurred many times. What it binds is unknown. The source material, RNA transcripts, was used to amplify TCR beta CDR3 regions. The TCR CDR3 first-round RT-PCR relied on the HTBI primer set. TCRdb ran MiXCR on the multiplex PCR reads and lists one entry per CDR3 protein. The data hold some 620,000 distinct CDR3 sequences, with about a sixth observed a single time. The material sequenced was blood. This TCR derives from a woman aged 25 to 39 with Graves' hyperthyroidism. The chain couples TRBV28 to TRBJ2-7; 9 positions agree with TRBD1. The CDR3, as DNA: TGTGCCAGCAGTAGGGGACAGGGCAAATACGAGCAGTACTTC. Residues: CASSRGQGKYEQYF.